Following are 2 T cell receptor beta chains from one sample sequenced in a study of CD8 T cells in ankylosing spondylitis. MiXCR, run by TCRdb on the 5' RACE reads, gives a single entry per CDR3 protein. The sample holds roughly 100,000 distinct CDR3 sequences; around 24% are singletons and the top ten take approximately 13%. Sequenced sample: synovial fluid, either unsorted or a sorted T cell fraction (not recorded which). The source of these receptors is a male donor with ankylosing spondylitis.

V is TRBV29-1 and J is TRBJ1-2; unclear D gene. V was pared by 3 bases and J by 4 bases, with 6 bases between. The CDR3 runs to 11 residues. Germline V gives CDR1 SQVTM, CDR2 ANQGSEA. The CDR3, as DNA: TGCAGCGTTGATCCAGGCTATGGCTACACCTTC. Translation: CSVDPGYGYTF.

The V gene is TRBV29-1, the J gene TRBJ1-1, with D unclear. Germline-derived CDR1 and CDR2 are SQVTM and ANQGSEA. CDR3 size: 15 residues. Trimming cost V 4 bases and J 1 base, with 16 bases left between them. The CDR3 sequence is CSVGRHRSPNTEAFF. The CDR3, as DNA: TGCAGCGTTGGCAGACATCGTTCCCCGAACACTGAAGCTTTCTTT.